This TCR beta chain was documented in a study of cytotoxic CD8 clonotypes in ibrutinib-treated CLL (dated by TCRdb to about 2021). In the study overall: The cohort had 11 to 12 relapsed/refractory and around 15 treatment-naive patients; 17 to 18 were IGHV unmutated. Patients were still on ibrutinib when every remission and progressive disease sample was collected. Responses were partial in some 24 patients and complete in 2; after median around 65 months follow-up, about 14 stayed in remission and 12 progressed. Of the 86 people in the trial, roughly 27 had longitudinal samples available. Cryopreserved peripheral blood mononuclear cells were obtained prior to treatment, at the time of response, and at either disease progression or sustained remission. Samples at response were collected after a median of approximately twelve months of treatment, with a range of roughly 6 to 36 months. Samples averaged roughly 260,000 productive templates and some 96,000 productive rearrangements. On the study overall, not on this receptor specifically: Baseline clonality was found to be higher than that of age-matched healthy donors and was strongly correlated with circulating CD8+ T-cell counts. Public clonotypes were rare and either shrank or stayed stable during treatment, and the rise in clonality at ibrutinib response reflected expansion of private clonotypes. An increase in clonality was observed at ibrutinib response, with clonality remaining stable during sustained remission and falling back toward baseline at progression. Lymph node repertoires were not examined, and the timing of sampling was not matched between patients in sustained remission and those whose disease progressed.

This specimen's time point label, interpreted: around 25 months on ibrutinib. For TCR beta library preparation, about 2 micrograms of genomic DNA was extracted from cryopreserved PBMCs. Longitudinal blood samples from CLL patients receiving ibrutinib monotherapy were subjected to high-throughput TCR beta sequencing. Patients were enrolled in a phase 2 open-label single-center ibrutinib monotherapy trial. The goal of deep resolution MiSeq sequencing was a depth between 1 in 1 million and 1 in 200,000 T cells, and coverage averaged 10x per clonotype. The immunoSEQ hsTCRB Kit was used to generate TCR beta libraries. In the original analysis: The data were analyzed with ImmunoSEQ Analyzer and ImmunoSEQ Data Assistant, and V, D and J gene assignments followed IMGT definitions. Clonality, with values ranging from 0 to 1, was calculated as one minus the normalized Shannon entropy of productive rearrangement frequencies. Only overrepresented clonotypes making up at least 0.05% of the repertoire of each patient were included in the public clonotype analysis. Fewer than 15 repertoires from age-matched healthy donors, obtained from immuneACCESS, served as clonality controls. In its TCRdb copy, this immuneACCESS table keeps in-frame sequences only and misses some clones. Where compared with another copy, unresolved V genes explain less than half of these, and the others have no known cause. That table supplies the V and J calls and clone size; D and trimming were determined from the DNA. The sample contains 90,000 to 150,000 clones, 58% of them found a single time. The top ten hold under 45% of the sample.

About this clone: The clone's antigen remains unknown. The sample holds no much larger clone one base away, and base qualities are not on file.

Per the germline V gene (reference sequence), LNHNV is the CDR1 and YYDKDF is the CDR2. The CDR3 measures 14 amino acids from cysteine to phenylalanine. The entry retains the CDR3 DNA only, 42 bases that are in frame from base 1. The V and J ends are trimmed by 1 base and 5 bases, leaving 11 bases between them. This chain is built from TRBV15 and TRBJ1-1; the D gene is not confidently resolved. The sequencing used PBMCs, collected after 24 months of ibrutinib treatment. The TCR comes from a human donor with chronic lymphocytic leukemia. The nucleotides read TGTGCCACCAGCAGAGTCTCGGCAGGTACTGAAGCTTTCTTT. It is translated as CATSRVSAGTEAFF.